This paragraph reports one TCR beta chain. No antigen is known for it. Clones were read by immunoSEQ multiplex PCR, and TCRdb kept only the in-frame ones, dropping some. The repertoire holds 200,000 to 250,000 clones, with about 92% as singletons. This record belongs to a study of T cell responses to AZD1222 COVID-19 vaccine. This CDR3 spans 15 amino acids. Germline V gene data show CDR1 as SGHDT and CDR2 as YYEEEE. V lost 0 bases to trimming and J lost 0 bases, with 7 bases between them. Findings and caveats of the study: In the spike-specific TCR repertoire, nearly half reportedly target unmutated variant regions. Recipients of AZD1222 seropositive at baseline numbered only 5 or 6. Repertoires were obtained only post-peak T cell response. Donors were mostly white British, more females; clonal diversity possibly underestimated.

The gene calls are TRBV5-6 and TRBJ1-3, with D unresolved. Sequencing was performed on peripheral blood, taken on day 0 of MenACWY control vaccination. The TCR originated in an adult in good health. The CDR3 sequence is CASSLVVSSGNTIYF. CDR3 DNA: TGTGCCAGCAGCTTGGTAGTTAGCTCTGGAAACACCATATATTTT.